This TCR beta chain was captured in a study of blood T cell repertoires in COVID-19. The wider study: PBMCs, B-cell-depleted T cells, or T cells were the source of the cDNA or gDNA that made up the material.

Some clones are missing from TCRdb's copy, which holds only in-frame ones; the method was immunoSEQ multiplex PCR. Among around 50,000 clones listed, 85% to 95% were seen once. The origin of this receptor is a man in his sixties with COVID-19, enrolled during active disease. What was sequenced was peripheral blood.

CDR3 loop: CASSTQGAVYGYTF. CDR3 bases: TGTGCCAGCAGTACGCAGGGGGCCGTCTATGGCTACACCTTC. The V and J genes are TRBV28 and TRBJ1-2; 8 nucleotides match TRBD1. Germline lookup yields CDR1 MDHEN and CDR2 SYDVKM. This CDR3 comprises 14 residues. V dropped 5 bases and J dropped 4; count of bases not matched to a gene: 6.